This T cell receptor beta chain was sequenced for a study of cytomegalovirus exposure and HLA in healthy donors. Overall study results and limits: Confirmation in vitro established that three CMV-associated chains were specific for CMV antigens. The study found most TCR sequences rare, yet found some public TCRs in many donors. Researchers counted around 180 TCR beta chains as cytomegalovirus-associated. Reports showed the classifier diagnosing cytomegalovirus status with high specificity and sensitivity.

Assay used: immunoSEQ multiplex PCR; TCRdb lists only in-frame clones, some missing. This sample has about 200,000 clones, with roughly three quarters found just once. The CDR3 has 12 residues. The ends were cut back, 4 bases at V and 5 bases at J, with 9 bases in the middle. Germline loops: CDR1 SGHRS, CDR2 YFSETQ. As concerns this clone: As yet, its antigen is unknown.

The chain has TRBV5-1 and TRBJ2-5; D is undetermined. The receptor was isolated from a woman in her 30s in good health and CMV-seronegative. The sequenced sample consisted of PBMCs. The CDR3 DNA sequence: TGCGCCAGCAGCCTCTCTGTTGAGACCCAGTACTTC. Residues: CASSLSVETQYF. Drawing the rest from reference TRBV5-1 and TRBJ2-5, the complete variable domain is KAGVTQTPRYLIKTRGQQVTLSCSPISGHRSVSWYQQTPGQGLQFLFEYFSETQRNKGNFPGRFSGRQFSNSRSEMNVSTLELGDSALYLCASSLSVETQYFGPGTRLLVL.